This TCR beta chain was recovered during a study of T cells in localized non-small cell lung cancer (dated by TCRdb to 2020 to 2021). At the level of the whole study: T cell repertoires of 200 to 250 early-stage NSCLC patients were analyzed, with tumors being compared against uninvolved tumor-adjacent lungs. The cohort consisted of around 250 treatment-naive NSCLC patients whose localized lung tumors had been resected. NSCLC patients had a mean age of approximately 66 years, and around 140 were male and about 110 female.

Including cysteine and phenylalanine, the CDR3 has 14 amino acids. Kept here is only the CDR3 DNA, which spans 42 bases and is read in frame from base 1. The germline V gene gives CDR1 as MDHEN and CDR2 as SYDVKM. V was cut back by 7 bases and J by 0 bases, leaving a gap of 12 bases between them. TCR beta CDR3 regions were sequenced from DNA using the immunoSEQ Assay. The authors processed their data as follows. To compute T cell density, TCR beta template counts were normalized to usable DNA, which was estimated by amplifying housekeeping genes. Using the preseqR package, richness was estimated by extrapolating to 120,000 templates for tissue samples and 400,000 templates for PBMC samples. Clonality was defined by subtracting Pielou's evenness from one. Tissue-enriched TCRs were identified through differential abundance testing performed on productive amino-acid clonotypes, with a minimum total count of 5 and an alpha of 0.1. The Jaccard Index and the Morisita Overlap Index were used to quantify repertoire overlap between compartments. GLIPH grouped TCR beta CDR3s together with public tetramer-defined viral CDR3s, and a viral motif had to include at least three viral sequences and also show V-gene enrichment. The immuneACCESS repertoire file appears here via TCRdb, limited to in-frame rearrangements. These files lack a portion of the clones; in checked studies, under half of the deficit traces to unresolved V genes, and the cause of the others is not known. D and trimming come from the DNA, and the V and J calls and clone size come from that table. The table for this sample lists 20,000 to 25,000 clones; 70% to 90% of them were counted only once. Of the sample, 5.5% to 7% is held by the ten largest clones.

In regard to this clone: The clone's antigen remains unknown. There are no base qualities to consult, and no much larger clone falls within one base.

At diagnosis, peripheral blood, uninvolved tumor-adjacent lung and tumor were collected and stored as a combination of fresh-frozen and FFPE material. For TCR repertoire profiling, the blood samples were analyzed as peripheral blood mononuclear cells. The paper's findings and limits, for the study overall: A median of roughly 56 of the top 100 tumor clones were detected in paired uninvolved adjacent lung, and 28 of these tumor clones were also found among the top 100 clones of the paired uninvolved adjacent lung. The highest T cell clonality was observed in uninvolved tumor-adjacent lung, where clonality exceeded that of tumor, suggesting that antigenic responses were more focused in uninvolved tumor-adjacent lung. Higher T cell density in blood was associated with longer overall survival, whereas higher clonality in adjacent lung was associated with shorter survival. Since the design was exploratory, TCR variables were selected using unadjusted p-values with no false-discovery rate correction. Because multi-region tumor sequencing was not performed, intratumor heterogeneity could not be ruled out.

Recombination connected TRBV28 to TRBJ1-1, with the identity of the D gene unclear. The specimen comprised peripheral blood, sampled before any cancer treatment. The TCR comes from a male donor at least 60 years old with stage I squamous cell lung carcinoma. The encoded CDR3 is CASTGEGMNTEAFF. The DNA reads TGTGCCAGCACTGGGGAAGGGATGAACACTGAAGCTTTCTTT. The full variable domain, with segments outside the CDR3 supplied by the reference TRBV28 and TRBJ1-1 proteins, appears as DVKVTQSSRYLVKRTGEKVFLECVQDMDHENMFWYRQDPGLGLRLIYFSYDVKMKEKGDIPEGYSVSREKKERFSLILESASTNQTSMYLCASTGEGMNTEAFFGQGTRLTVV.